The T cell receptor beta chain described here comes from a study of regulatory T cells in long-lasting Graves disease. This clonotype was seen repeatedly, ten times or more. Germline V gives CDR1 SNHLY, CDR2 FYNNEI. Trimming left V 10 bases short and J 1 base short, with 11 bases between. There are 12 residues in the CDR3. The authors built TCR beta libraries using iRepertoire HTBI primers and Arm-PCR of CDR3 regions. From the multiplex PCR reads, TCRdb called clonotypes with MiXCR, one entry per CDR3 protein. The table lists roughly 500,000 distinct CDR3 sequences, about 14% of them singletons. Time point reported: newly diagnosed GD, antithyroid drugs for less than 3 months. Preparation of the TCR library used RNA extracted from PBMCs. The data were also submitted as part of a second study, on T cells in Graves' hyperthyroidism and ophthalmopathy.

Sequenced here: peripheral blood mononuclear cells (PBMCs), sampled at new diagnosis, from a patient treated with antithyroid drugs. The rearrangement joins TRBV2 to TRBJ2-7; tentatively, D is TRBD1 (5 bases). This TCR was recovered from a man aged 25 to 40 with Graves disease. The CDR3: CATLGVSYEQYF. The CDR3 DNA sequence: TGTGCCACCCTAGGGGTGTCCTACGAGCAGTACTTC.